These T cell receptor beta chains were read from a single sample in a study of blood T cell repertoires in COVID-19. The table came from immunoSEQ multiplex PCR; TCRdb's copy has only in-frame clones and leaves some out. In the table there are some 190,000 clones, about 86% of which are singletons. The sequencing input was PBMCs or T cells enriched from blood (not recorded which). These receptors came from a woman between 35 and 50 years old in a cohort exposed to, infected with or recovered from COVID-19 (not recorded which). CDR3s include the opening cysteine and the closing phenylalanine or tryptophan. The order of the fields is CDR3 protein, V gene, CDR3 length, J gene, clone size. Clone size is given for some rows only: seen once, a few or many times, or a class if the clone is expanded.

CDR3aa: CAISGGLGDTQYF
v_gene: TRBV10-3
len: 13
j_gene: TRBJ2-3
abundance: -

CDR3aa: CASKRTGDYEQYF
v_gene: TRBV3-1/TRBV3-2
len: 13
j_gene: TRBJ2-7
abundance: -

CDR3aa: CASSLDSGATDTQYF
v_gene: TRBV5-1
len: 15
j_gene: TRBJ2-3
abundance: -

CDR3aa: CASSYQGNEQYF
v_gene: TRBV19
len: 12
j_gene: TRBJ2-7
abundance: -

CDR3aa: CASSADGPGGGEAFF
v_gene: TRBV2
len: 15
j_gene: TRBJ1-1
abundance: -

CDR3aa: CASSPRDLGSTDTQYF
v_gene: TRBV18
len: 16
j_gene: TRBJ2-3
abundance: -

CDR3aa: CASSEGPRAHQETQYF
v_gene: TRBV6-1
len: 16
j_gene: TRBJ2-5
abundance: -

CDR3aa: CASSPYNRAPYNEQFF
v_gene: TRBV4-1
len: 16
j_gene: TRBJ2-1
abundance: -

CDR3aa: CASSPYTQGGDEQYF
v_gene: TRBV28
len: 15
j_gene: TRBJ2-7
abundance: -

CDR3aa: CASSSAGTGIRNLYEQYF
v_gene: TRBV7-9
len: 18
j_gene: TRBJ2-7
abundance: once

CDR3aa: CASSPSGTGISGNTIYF
v_gene: TRBV4-1
len: 17
j_gene: TRBJ1-3
abundance: once